This entry features one TCR beta chain sequence. Sample-barcoded 5' priming and a J-beta primer mix drove a second PCR of about 6 to 12 cycles. TCRdb recomputed calls from the 5' RACE reads with MiXCR, one row per CDR3 protein. This sample yields about 830,000 distinct CDR3 sequences, of which roughly 60% are seen a single time; around a quarter belongs to the top ten. This specimen belongs to a study of blood T cells in healthy people across ages. V was cut by 6 bases and J by 6 bases, with 15 bases left in between. The CDR3 runs to 14 residues. The rearrangement uses TRBV12-3 or TRBV12-4 and TRBJ1-5, with D tentatively TRBD1 (5 bases). The sequence was collected from a man aged 25 to 45 in good health. The sequenced material came from blood. The CDR3, as DNA: TGTGCCAGCAGCCCGGAGGGGTATGGTCAGCCCCAGCATTTT. Translating it yields CASSPEGYGQPQHF.